This TCR beta chain was documented in a study of cytomegalovirus exposure and HLA in healthy donors. Points from the study as a whole: For most TCR sequences rarity was the rule, although some public TCRs occurred in many donors.

The PCR had 60 Vbeta and 13 Jbeta primers. Method: immunoSEQ multiplex PCR; TCRdb's copy keeps in-frame clones and lacks some. Seen here are roughly 150,000 clones, nearly 70% observed once, and the top ten hold about 10%. Per the germline V gene, CDR1 is SGHRS and CDR2 is YFSETQ. The length of the CDR3 is 16 residues. J lost 7 bases, V lost 4 bases, and 11 bases had no gene match. To note about this clone: The antigen remains unidentified.

Sequenced: PBMCs. The receptor was derived from a man aged 30 to 45 in good health and CMV-seropositive. The chain combines TRBV5-1 with TRBJ1-4; 9 positions agree with TRBD1. The CDR3 region has the DNA TGCGCCAGCAGCATTGACGCTACAGGGGGCTTTGAAAAACTGTTTTTT. Its protein is CASSIDATGGFEKLFF.